This section outlines one T cell receptor beta chain sequence together with its context. What it recognizes is unknown. The data stem from a study of a mutant IDH1 vaccine in newly diagnosed glioma. For the study at large: Among treated patients, roughly 60% were male and 37.5% female, and mean age was around 40 years. Study observations and caveats: The vaccine induced immune responses, and these occurred in around 93% of patients. Pseudoprogression apparently lacked any relation to changes in top peripheral T cell clonotypes.

Indicated time point: week 47, end of study. What each vaccine dose contained was 300 ug of mutant IDH1 20-mer peptide, accompanied by topical imiquimod. The data were produced by immunoSEQ multiplex PCR, yet TCRdb's version contains in-frame clones alone and is incomplete. This sample yields around 100,000 clones, of which roughly nine tenths are seen a single time; 0.77% belongs to the top ten. Germline V gene sequence: CDR1 ENHRY, CDR2 SYGVKD. This CDR3 contains 14 residues. Between the trimmed V and J ends, which lost 10 bases and 0 bases, there was a span of 15 bases. This chain uses TRBV10-3 with TRBJ1-2, with a tentative D call TRBD1 (5 bases). The origin of this receptor is a woman aged 45-59 years with glioma. The sequences come from PBMCs, collected from a glioma patient whose treatment included an IDH1 peptide vaccine. Written as DNA, the CDR3 is TGTGCCACAAACGACAGCCCCACTAACTATGGCTACACCTTC. Amino acids: CATNDSPTNYGYTF.